This T cell receptor beta chain was profiled in a study of blood T cell repertoires in COVID-19. Trimming pared 0 bases from V and 5 bases from J, leaving 13 bases between. CDR1 is MNHNS and CDR2 is SASEGT in the germline V gene. The CDR3 sequence is 15 residues long. In the original analysis: Estimation of nucleated cell counts relied on the amplification of reference gene primers. The protocol was immunoSEQ multiplex PCR, while the TCRdb copy is restricted to in-frame clones and leaves out a portion. Clone size and V and J calls were adopted from that table, with D and trimming inferred from the DNA. This sample has approximately 26,000 clones, with around 87% found just once.

The gene calls are TRBV6-1 and TRBJ1-2; tentative D call: TRBD1 (6 bases). The receptor was derived from a human donor in a cohort sampled during active COVID-19. The donor label of this sample is uncertain. The sequencing sample was made of peripheral blood. The CDR3 spells CASSEAPQGRYGYTF. The CDR3 bases are TGTGCCAGCAGTGAAGCACCCCAGGGGAGATATGGCTACACCTTC.